Sequencing of this T cell receptor (beta chain) was carried out in a study of blood T cell repertoires in COVID-19. Study as a whole: Both acute and convalescent COVID-19 samples were obtained from the United States, Italy and Spain. PBMCs, B-cell-depleted T cells, or T cells provided the cDNA or gDNA that made up the material.

CDR1 and CDR2 (germline): MDHEN, SYDVKM. The CDR3 contains 14 residues. V lost 7 bases and J 3 bases, leaving 15 bases between the germline ends. Under the authors' procedure: Reference gene primer amplification gave nucleated cell count estimates. Assay: immunoSEQ multiplex PCR; the TCRdb copy retains only in-frame clones and omits some. The V and J calls and the clone size are those of that table, but D and trimming were determined from the DNA. The table records about 210,000 clones, around 88% of them present only once. This TCR derives from a man aged 18 to 29 with active or convalescent COVID-19. The specimen was peripheral blood. The chain uses TRBV28 and TRBJ1-1, with a weak D call TRBD1 (6 bases). The CDR3 here is CASNRQARDTEAFF. DNA for the CDR3: TGTGCCAGCAACCGACAGGCGCGGGACACTGAAGCTTTCTTT.